One and the same sample provided the 5 T cell receptor beta chains below, sequenced in a study of OX40 agonist ivuxolimab in advanced cancers. The protocol was immunoSEQ multiplex PCR, while the TCRdb copy is restricted to in-frame clones and leaves out a portion. The profile covers 55,000 to 70,000 clones, with roughly 85% appearing a single time and 1.3% taken by the ten largest. Sequences were derived from CD4+ or CD8+ T cells sorted from blood, sampled in a trial of the OX40 agonist ivuxolimab. The receptors here all came from an adult with an advanced solid tumor such as melanoma, head and neck, liver or kidney cancer.

This chain's CDR3 is CASLGSARQYEQYF. CDR3 nucleotides: TGTGCCTCGCTGGGGTCCGCACGGCAGTACGAGCAGTACTTC. The genes are TRBV28 and TRBJ2-7; no definite D call. Germline V gene data show CDR1 as MDHEN and CDR2 as SYDVKM. The CDR3 contains 14 residues. Trimming cost V 11 bases and J 4 bases, with 21 bases left between them.

The chain joins TRBV13 to TRBJ2-3, with D hard to call. With 5 bases removed from V and 6 bases from J, the gap between germline ends came to 9 bases. Germline V lookup: CDR1 PRHDT, CDR2 FYEKMQ (reference sequence). The CDR3 has 12 residues. In DNA, the CDR3 is TGTGCCAGCAGCCTCAACGTGGATACGCAGTATTTT. It codes for CASSLNVDTQYF.

The chain recombines TRBV25-1 with TRBJ2-7; D is unresolved. The CDR3 length is 14 residues. Trimming shortened V by 5 bases and J by 1 base, and 12 bases separated the two germline ends. Germline-derived CDR1 and CDR2 are MGHDK and SYGVNS. The CDR3 spells CASSPFTGSYEQYF. CDR3 DNA sequence: TGTGCCAGCAGTCCTTTTACCGGGTCCTACGAGCAGTACTTC.

J is TRBJ2-1 and V is TRBV5-8; D is unclear. CDR1 and CDR2 from the germline V gene are SGHTS and YDEGEE. V lost 2 bases to trimming and J lost 4 bases, with 10 bases between them. The CDR3 extends over 14 amino acids. The CDR3 nucleotides read TGTGCCAGCAGCTTTTCTATAGTGTACAATGAGCAGTTCTTC. Protein: CASSFSIVYNEQFF.

The chain carries TRBV7-8 and TRBJ1-2, with 7 nucleotides matching TRBD1. V was pared by 5 bases and J by 3 bases, with 9 bases of the junction left unmatched. The CDR3 sequence is 15 residues long. The germline gives CDR1 SGHVS, CDR2 FQNEAQ. DNA for the CDR3: TGTGCCAGCAGCCTACGACAGGGAGCGCACTATGGCTACACCTTC. It translates to CASSLRQGAHYGYTF.